This T cell receptor (beta chain) is drawn from a study of CD8+ T cells in alopecia areata. Study observations and caveats: Numerous expanded lesional clones remained in scalp and blood during tofacitinib.

V dropped 4 bases and J dropped 6 bases, with 3 bases sitting between them. This CDR3 has 9 amino acids. The germline V gene encodes CDR1 SQVTM and CDR2 ANQGSEA. Documented treatment: oral pan-JAK inhibitor, 5-10 mg twice daily. This clone was counted only a few times. What it recognizes is unknown. Additional DNA sequences in this sample encode the identical CDR3. TCR sequencing used cDNA made by reverse transcription of extracted RNA. Sequenced by immunoSEQ multiplex PCR; TCRdb stores in-frame clones only, minus some. The table shows over 150,000 clones, with 50% to 65% occurring only once. The starting material was CD8+ T cells sorted from blood, obtained at week 24, from a patient treated with tofacitinib. The TCR sequence derives from a human donor with alopecia areata. The J gene is TRBJ1-2, the V gene TRBV29-1; D unresolved. CDR3 residues: CSVGNGYTF. In DNA form, the CDR3 reads TGCAGCGTTGGGAATGGCTACACCTTC.